This TCR beta chain was recorded in a study of shared clonotypes between healthy human individuals. Study in general: Used for every donor were three CD4 naive, three CD4 memory, two CD8 naive and one CD8 memory plate. Study observations and caveats: Larger estimated richness was generally seen in naive subsets than in memory subsets.

Selected positively for CCR7 and CD45RO-negative, naive CD8 cells excluded terminally differentiated effector memory CD45RA+ cells. A note on this clone: The antigen is not known.

For every subset, genomic DNA was evenly distributed across several immunoSEQ plates. Authors' methods: Filtering differed for immunoSEQ, which gave only junction sequences without quality scores. Profiling relied on immunoSEQ multiplex PCR, and the TCRdb table lists in-frame clones only, not all of them. V and J calls and clone size are given by that table; D and trimming were obtained from the DNA. The sample has under 2,000,000 clones, around 96% seen once; the top ten hold less than 1.5%. CDR3 size: 18 residues. The V segment lost 1 base and the J segment 4 bases; nucleotides outside the gene matches: 11.

The sequence was obtained from a man aged 18 to 29 in good health. The J gene is TRBJ2-1, the V gene TRBV5-3; TRBD2 aligns across 10 bases. TRBV5-3 has ORF status, its function being uncertain. Sequenced material: naive CD8+ T cells sorted from blood. CDR3 loop: CARSLCLAGVIGYNEQFF. CDR3 DNA sequence: TGTGCCAGAAGCTTGTGTCTAGCGGGAGTAATCGGGTACAATGAGCAGTTCTTC.